At least ten counts were recorded for the clone carrying this T cell receptor beta chain. Its antigen is still unknown. The sequence runs out 3 residues before the end of the CDR3; the remainder is reconstructed from the germline J gene. Produced via immunoSEQ multiplex PCR; TCRdb's table is partial and in-frame only. This sample comprises roughly 58,000 clones, none seen once only. The sample originates from a study of T cell clonality in common variable immunodeficiency. Study-wide results and limits: Fewer deletions and N-nucleotide insertions were reportedly seen in common variable immunodeficiency TCR beta sequences.

Per the germline V gene, CDR1 is SGHTA and CDR2 is FQGNSA. With 3 bases clipped from V and 8 bases from J, the junction kept 4 bases outside the gene matches. This CDR3 is 15 amino acids long. Sample: peripheral blood mononuclear cells. The TCR was taken from a person aged 18 to 75 in good health. The chain has TRBV7-2 and TRBJ1-6, with 10 bases fitting TRBD1. Partial CDR3 DNA: TGTGCCAGCAGCTTGGATGGGACAGGGGATTCACCC. It translates to CASSLDGTGDSP. The whole CDR3 reads CASSLDGTGDSPLHF. Full variable domain (rest looked up from reference TRBV7-2 and TRBJ1-6): GAGVSQSPSNKVTEKGKDVELRCDPISGHTALYWYRQSLGQGLEFLIYFQGNSAPDKSGLPSDRFSAERTGGSVSTLTIQRTQQEDSAVYLCASSLDGTGDSPLHFGNGTRLTVT.